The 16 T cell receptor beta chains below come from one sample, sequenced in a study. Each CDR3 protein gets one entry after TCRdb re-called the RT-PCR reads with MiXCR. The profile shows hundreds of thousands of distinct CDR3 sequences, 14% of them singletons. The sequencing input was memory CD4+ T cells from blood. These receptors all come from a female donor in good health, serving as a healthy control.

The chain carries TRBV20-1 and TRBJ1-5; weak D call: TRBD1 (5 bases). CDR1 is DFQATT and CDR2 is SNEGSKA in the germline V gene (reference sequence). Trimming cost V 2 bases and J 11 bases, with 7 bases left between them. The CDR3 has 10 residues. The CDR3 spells CSARKGSQHF. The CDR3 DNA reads TGCAGTGCTAGAAAGGGGTCCCAGCATTTT.

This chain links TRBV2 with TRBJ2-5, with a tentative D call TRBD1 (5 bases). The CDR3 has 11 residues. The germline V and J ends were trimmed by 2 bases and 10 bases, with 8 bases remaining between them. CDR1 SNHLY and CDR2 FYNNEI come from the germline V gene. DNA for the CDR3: TGTGCCAGCAGTGAACAGGGAAGCCAGTACTTC. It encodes CASSEQGSQYF.

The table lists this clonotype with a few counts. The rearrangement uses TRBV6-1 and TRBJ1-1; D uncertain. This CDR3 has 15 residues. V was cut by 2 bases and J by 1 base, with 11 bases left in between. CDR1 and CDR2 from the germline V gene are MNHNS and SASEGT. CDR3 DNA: TGTGCCAGCAGTGAACCCTCCGCAGCGAACACTGAAGCTTTCTTT. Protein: CASSEPSAANTEAFF.

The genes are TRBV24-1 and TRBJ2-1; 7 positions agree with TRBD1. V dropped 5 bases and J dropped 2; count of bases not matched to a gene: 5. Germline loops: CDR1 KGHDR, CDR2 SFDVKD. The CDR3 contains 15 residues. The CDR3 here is CATSAGGVAYNEQFF. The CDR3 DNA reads TGTGCCACCAGTGCAGGGGGAGTTGCCTACAATGAGCAGTTCTTC.

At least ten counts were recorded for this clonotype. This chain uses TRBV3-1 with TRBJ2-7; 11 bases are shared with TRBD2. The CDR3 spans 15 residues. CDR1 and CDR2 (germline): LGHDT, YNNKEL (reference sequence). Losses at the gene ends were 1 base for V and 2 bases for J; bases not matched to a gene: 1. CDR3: CASSQGTSGPYEQYF. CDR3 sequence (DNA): TGTGCCAGCAGCCAAGGGACTAGCGGGCCCTACGAGCAGTACTTC.

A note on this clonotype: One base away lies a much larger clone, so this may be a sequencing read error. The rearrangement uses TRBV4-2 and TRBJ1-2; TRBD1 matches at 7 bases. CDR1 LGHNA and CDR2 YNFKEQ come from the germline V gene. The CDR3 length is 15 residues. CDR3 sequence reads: CASSRHRGANYGYIF. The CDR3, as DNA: TGTGCCAGCAGCCGGCACAGGGGAGCTAACTATGGCTACATCTTC.

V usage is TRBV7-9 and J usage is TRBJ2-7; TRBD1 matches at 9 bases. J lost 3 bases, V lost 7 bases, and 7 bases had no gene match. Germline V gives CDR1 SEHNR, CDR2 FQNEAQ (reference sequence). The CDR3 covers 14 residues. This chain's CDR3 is CASTRQGGFYEQYF. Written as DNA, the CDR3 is TGTGCCAGCACCAGACAGGGGGGATTCTACGAGCAGTACTTC.

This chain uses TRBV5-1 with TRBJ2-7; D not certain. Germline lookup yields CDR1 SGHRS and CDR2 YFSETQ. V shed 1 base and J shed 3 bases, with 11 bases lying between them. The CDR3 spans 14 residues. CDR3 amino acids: CASSLSSQNYEQYF. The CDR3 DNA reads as TGCGCCAGCAGCTTGAGCTCCCAAAACTACGAGCAGTACTTC.

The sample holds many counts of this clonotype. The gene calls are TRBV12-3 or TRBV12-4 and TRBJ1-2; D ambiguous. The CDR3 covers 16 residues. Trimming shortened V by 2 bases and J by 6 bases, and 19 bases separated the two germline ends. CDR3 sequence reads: CASSLRLALLRNGYTF. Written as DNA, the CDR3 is TGTGCCAGCAGTTTACGCCTAGCCCTTCTAAGGAATGGCTACACCTTC.

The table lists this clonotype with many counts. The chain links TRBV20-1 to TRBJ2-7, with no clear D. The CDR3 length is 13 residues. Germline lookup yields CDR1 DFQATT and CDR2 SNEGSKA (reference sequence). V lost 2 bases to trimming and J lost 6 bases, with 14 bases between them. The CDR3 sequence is CSARPWSEGEQYF. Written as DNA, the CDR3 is TGCAGTGCTAGACCCTGGTCGGAAGGCGAGCAGTACTTC.

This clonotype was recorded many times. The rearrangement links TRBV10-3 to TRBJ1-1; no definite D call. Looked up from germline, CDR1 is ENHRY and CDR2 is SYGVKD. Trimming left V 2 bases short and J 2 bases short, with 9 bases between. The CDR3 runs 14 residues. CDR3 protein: CAISEGQVNTEAFF. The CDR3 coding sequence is TGTGCCATCAGTGAGGGGCAGGTCAACACTGAAGCTTTCTTT.

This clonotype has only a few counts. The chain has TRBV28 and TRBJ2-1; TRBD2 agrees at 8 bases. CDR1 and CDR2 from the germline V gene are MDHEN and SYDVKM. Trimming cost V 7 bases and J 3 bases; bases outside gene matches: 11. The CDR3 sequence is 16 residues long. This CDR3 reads CASKKVTSGDYNEQFF. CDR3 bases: TGTGCCAGCAAGAAGGTAACTAGCGGTGACTACAATGAGCAGTTCTTC.

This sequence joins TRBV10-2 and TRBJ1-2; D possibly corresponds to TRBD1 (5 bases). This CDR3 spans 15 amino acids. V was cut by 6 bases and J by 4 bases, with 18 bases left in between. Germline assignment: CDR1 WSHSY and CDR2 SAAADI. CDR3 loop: CASSASTGTVYGYTF. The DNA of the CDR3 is TGCGCCAGCAGCGCCTCCACCGGGACTGTCTATGGCTACACCTTC.

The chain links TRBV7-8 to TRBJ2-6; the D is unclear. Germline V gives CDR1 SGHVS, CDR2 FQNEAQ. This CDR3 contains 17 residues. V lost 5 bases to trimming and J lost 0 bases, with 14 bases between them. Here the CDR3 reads CASSRSGKLSGANVLTF. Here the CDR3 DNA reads TGTGCCAGCAGCCGTAGTGGGAAACTCTCTGGGGCCAACGTCCTGACTTTC. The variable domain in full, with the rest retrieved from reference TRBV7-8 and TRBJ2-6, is GAGVSQSPRYKVAKRGQDVALRCDPISGHVSLFWYQQALGQGPEFLTYFQNEAQLDKSGLPSDRFFAERPEGSVSTLKIQRTQQEDSAVYLCASSRSGKLSGANVLTFGAGSRLTVL.

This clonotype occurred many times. CDR3 coding DNA: TGCGCCAGCAGCCAAGGCCGGCCGAACTATGGCTACACCTTC. Protein product: CASSQGRPNYGYTF. J is TRBJ1-2 and V is TRBV4-3; D remains unclear. Trimming cost V 1 base and J 2 bases, with 8 bases left between them. The CDR3 has 14 residues. Germline V gene sequence: CDR1 LGHNA, CDR2 YSLEER.

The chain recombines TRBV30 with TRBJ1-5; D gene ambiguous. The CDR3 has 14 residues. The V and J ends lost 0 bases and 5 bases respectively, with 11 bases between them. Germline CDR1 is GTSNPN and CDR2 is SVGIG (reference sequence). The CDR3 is CAWSVDTAHQPQHF. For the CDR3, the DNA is TGTGCCTGGAGTGTAGATACAGCTCATCAGCCCCAGCATTTT.